This T cell receptor beta chain was identified during a study of early T cells in non-severe SARS-CoV-2 infection. Germline assignment: CDR1 SGHTA and CDR2 FQGTGA. With V trimmed by 1 base and J by 6 bases, 6 bases remained unmatched. This CDR3 is built from 16 residues. This clonotype appeared a few times. What it recognizes is unknown. Each single cDNA molecule received a unique molecular identifier. MiXCR, run by TCRdb on the 5' RACE reads, gives a single entry per CDR3 protein. This table holds some 80,000 distinct CDR3 sequences, roughly an eighth found once. Study observations and caveats: Anti-spike CD8 specificities were favored by VDJdb matching, whose results missed private and CD4 specificities.

Sequencing was performed on whole blood. This clonotype originated in an adult who was a healthcare worker with PCR-confirmed SARS-CoV-2 infection or an uninfected control (not recorded which). This chain joins TRBV7-3 and TRBJ2-2; 9 positions agree with TRBD2. The CDR3 reads CASSLKTAGGAGELFF. The CDR3 bases are TGTGCCAGCAGCTTAAAAACAGCGGGGGGAGCCGGGGAGCTGTTTTTT.